This TCR beta chain derives from a study of vaccination and CD4 T cells after COVID-19. Cultured CD4+ T cell DNA underwent sequencing with the Oncomine TCR Beta short-read assay. TCRdb reprocessed the PCR reads with MiXCR, giving one entry per CDR3 protein. The sample gives fewer than 11,000 distinct CDR3 sequences, roughly 45% of which show up once; 34% is in the top ten. Trimming took off 3 bases at V and 5 bases at J, with 16 bases between the two ends. The CDR3 runs to 15 residues. Germline CDR1 is SGHTA and CDR2 is FQGNSA. Treatment noted: 10-day PBMC culture with coronavirus spike peptide pools or control peptides (ViraFEST assay). Turning to this clonotype: The target antigen is unknown.

The rearrangement uses TRBV7-2 and TRBJ1-2; D uncertain. This clonotype was obtained from a human donor who had recovered from COVID-19. The material sequenced was CD4+ T cells from blood, cultured in vitro. As DNA, the CDR3 is TGTGCCAGCAGCTTGGACGCCTCATCCAAGTATGGCTACACCTTC. Protein sequence: CASSLDASSKYGYTF.